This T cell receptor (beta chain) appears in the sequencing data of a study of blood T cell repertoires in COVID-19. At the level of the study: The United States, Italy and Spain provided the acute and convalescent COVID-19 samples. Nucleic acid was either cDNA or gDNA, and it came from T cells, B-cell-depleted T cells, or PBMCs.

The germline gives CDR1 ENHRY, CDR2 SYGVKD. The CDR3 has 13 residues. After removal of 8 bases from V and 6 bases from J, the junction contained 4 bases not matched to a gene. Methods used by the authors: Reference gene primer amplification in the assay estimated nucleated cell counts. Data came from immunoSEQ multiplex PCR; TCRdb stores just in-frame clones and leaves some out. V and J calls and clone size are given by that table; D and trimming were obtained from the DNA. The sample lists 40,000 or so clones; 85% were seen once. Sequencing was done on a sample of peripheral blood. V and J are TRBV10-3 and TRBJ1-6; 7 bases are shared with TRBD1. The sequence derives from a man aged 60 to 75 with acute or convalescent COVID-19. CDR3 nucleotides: TGTGCCATCGGGCGGACAGGTAATTCACCCCTCCACTTT. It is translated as CAIGRTGNSPLHF.